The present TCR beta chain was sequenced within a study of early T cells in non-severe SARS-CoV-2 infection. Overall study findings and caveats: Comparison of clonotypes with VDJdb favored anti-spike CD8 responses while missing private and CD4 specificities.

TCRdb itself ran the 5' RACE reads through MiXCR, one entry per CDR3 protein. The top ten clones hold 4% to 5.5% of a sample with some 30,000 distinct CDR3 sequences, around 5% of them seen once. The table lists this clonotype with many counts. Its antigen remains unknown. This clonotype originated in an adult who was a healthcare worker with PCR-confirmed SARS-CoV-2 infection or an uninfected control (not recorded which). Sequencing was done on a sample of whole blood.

The CDR3 DNA reads as TGTGCCAGCAGTTACTCGGCCCCTTGGGGGGATTCACCCCTCCACTTT. Protein: CASSYSAPWGDSPLHF. V and J are TRBV6-5 and TRBJ1-6; D perhaps matches TRBD1 (5 bases). V lost 0 bases and J 8 bases, leaving 14 bases between the germline ends. CDR3 length equals 16 residues. Germline V gene sequence: CDR1 MNHEY, CDR2 SVGAGI.